This T cell receptor (beta chain) emerged from a study of blood T cell repertoires in COVID-19. On the study more broadly: The analysed material was cDNA or gDNA that came from T cells, B-cell-depleted T cells, or PBMCs.

V lost 8 bases, J lost 2 bases, and 10 bases lay in between. The CDR3 sequence is 13 residues long. This clone was seen a single time. The authors' processing: Estimation of nucleated cell counts was performed using reference gene primer amplification. Assay: immunoSEQ multiplex PCR; the TCRdb copy retains only in-frame clones and omits some. For V, J and clone size, that table is used; D and trimming come from the DNA. Here the sample spans about 43,000 clones, 82% being singletons. This chain connects TRBV12-3 or TRBV12-4 to TRBJ1-5, with D hard to call. This TCR came from a woman aged 55-69 years with acute or convalescent COVID-19. Sequenced material: peripheral blood. The chain's CDR3 is CASEVTGNQPQHF. The CDR3, as DNA: TGTGCCAGCGAGGTTACGGGCAATCAGCCCCAGCATTTT.